This TCR beta chain was captured by sequencing in a study of blood T cell repertoires in COVID-19. The wider study: Some COVID-19 samples were acute and others convalescent; all came from the United States, Italy and Spain. T cells, B-cell-depleted T cells, or PBMCs provided the cDNA or gDNA that served as material.

Original data processing: The authors estimated nucleated cell counts from reference gene primer amplification. Assay used: immunoSEQ multiplex PCR; TCRdb lists only in-frame clones, some missing. For V, J and clone size, that table is used; D and trimming come from the DNA. The table lists roughly 260,000 clones, roughly nine tenths of them singletons, with about 2.2% in the top ten. This CDR3 is built from 17 residues. Losses at the gene ends were 0 bases for V and 6 bases for J; bases not matched to a gene: 8. Germline values: CDR1 MRHNA, CDR2 SNTAGT. This TCR derives from a woman in her fifties or sixties who had recovered from COVID-19. What was sequenced was peripheral blood. V and J are TRBV6-4 and TRBJ1-5; 10 positions match TRBD1. The CDR3 DNA reads TGTGCCAGCAGTGACTCAAGGACAGGGGGTGGTGGTCAGCCCCAGCATTTT. This encodes CASSDSRTGGGGQPQHF.